This T cell receptor beta chain comes out of a study of Ad26.COV2.S vaccination and SARS-CoV-2 variants. On this clone: Its matching antigen is unknown.

Specified treatment: around 19 received Ad26.COV2.S at low or high dose, single or two shots; about 5 received placebo; per-sample allocation not given. Collection of the samples took place on day 63 after the first injection of vaccine or placebo. The CDR3 is 15 amino acids. Germline CDR1 and CDR2: LNHNV and YYDKDF (reference sequence). Trimming pared 6 bases from V and 1 base from J, leaving 14 bases between. Overall study findings and caveats: Vaccine recipients surpassed placebo recipients in spike-specific TCR breadth. After vaccination, reports described spike-specific CD8+ and CD4+ T cell responses as showing substantial breadth.

Data came from immunoSEQ multiplex PCR; TCRdb stores just in-frame clones and leaves some out. The data contain some 500,000 clones, about 91% of them singletons. This chain uses TRBV15 with TRBJ2-3, with D perhaps TRBD2 (6 bases). The sequencing here drew on peripheral blood, taken in a trial of Ad26.COV2.S vaccine versus placebo. The sequence came from a person aged 18-65 years who received the Ad26.COV2.S COVID-19 vaccine or a placebo. This CDR3 is CATRDKKRGTDTQYF. In DNA form, the CDR3 reads TGTGCCACCAGGGACAAAAAGCGGGGCACAGATACGCAGTATTTT.